This T cell receptor beta chain derives from a study of siplizumab effects on memory and regulatory T cells. Whole-study results and caveats: Left unconfirmed was the suppressive function of proliferating Tregs from siplizumab cultures. Siplizumab significantly brought down the alloreactive sequences that trace back to unstimulated CD4+ memory cells.

Unstimulated naive, memory, effector memory and TEMRA subsets underwent sequencing in a few donor pairs. Some clones are missing from TCRdb's copy, which holds only in-frame ones; the method was immunoSEQ multiplex PCR. The repertoire holds about 56,000 clones, with around 97% as singletons. On this clone itself: What it recognizes is unknown.

The ends lost 4 bases at V and 0 bases at J; junction bases unmatched: 3. The CDR3 consists of 15 residues. Germline loops: CDR1 SGHTS, CDR2 YDEGEE. Sequenced: naive CD8+ T cells sorted from blood. The chain carries TRBV5-8 and TRBJ2-3, with 9 bases identical to TRBD2. The receptor was derived from a human donor in good health. The DNA for the CDR3 is TGTGCCAGCAGCGTAGCGGGAGCTAGCACAGATACGCAGTATTTT. It yields the protein CASSVAGASTDTQYF.